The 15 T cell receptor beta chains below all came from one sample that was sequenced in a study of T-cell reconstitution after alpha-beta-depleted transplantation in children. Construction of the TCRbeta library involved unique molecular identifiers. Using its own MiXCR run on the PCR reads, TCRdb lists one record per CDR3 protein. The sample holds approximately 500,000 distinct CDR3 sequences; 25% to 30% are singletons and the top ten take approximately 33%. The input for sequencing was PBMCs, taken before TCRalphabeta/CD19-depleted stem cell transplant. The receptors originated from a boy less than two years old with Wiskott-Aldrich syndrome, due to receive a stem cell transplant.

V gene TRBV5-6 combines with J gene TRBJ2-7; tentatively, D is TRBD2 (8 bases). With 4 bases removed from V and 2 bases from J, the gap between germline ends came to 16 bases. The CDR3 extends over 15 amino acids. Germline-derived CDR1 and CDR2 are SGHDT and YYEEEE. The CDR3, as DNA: TGTGCCAGCAGCCACGGGAGGGGGCCGACCTACGAGCAGTACTTC. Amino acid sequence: CASSHGRGPTYEQYF.

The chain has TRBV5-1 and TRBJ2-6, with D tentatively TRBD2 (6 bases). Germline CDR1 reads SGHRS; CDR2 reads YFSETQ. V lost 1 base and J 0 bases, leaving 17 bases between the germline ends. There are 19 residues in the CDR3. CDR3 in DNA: TGCGCCAGCAGCTTGAATCGGGTAGCGGTGAGCTCTGGGGCCAACGTCCTGACTTTC. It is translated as CASSLNRVAVSSGANVLTF.

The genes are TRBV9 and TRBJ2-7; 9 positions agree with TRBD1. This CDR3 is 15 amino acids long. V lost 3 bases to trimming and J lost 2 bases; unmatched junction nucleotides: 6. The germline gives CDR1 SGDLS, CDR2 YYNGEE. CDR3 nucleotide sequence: TGTGCCAGCAGCGCTGCGGGACAGGGTACCTACGAGCAGTACTTC. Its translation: CASSAAGQGTYEQYF.

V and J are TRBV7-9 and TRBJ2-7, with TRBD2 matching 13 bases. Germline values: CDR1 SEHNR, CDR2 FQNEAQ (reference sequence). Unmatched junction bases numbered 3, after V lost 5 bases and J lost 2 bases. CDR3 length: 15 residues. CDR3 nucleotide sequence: TGTGCCAGCAGCACTACTAGCGGGAGGGCCTACGAGCAGTACTTC. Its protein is CASSTTSGRAYEQYF.

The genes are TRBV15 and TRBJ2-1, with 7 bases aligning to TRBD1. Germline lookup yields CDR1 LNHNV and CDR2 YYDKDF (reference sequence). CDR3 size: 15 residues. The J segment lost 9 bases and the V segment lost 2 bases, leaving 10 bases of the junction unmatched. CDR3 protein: CATSRMAGTVGEQFF. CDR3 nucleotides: TGTGCCACCAGCAGAATGGCCGGGACAGTCGGTGAGCAGTTCTTC.

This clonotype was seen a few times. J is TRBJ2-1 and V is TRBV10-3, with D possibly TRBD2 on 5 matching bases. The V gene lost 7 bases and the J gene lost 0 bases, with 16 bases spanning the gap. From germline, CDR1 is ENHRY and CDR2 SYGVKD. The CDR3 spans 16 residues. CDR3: CAIKSSRGSSYNEQFF. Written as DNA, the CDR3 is TGTGCCATCAAGTCATCACGGGGTAGCTCCTACAATGAGCAGTTCTTC.

CDR3 in amino acids: CASSLATHNEQFF. For the CDR3, the DNA is TGCGCCAGCAGCTTGGCGACCCACAATGAGCAGTTCTTC. V gene TRBV5-1 combines with J gene TRBJ2-1; D not resolved. The CDR3 consists of 13 residues. With 0 bases removed from V and 5 bases from J, the gap between germline ends came to 6 bases. Germline assignment: CDR1 SGHRS and CDR2 YFSETQ.

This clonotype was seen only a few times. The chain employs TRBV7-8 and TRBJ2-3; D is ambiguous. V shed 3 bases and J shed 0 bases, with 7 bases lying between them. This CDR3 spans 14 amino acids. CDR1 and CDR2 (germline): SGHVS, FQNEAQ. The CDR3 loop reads CASSLGISTDTQYF. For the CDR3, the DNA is TGTGCCAGCAGCTTGGGTATAAGCACAGATACGCAGTATTTT.

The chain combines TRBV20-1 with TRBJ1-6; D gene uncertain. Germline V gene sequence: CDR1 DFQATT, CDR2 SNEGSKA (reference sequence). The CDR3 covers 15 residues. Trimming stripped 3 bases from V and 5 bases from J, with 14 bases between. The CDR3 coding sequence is TGCAGTGCTAGGAAGGAGTGGAGGGATAATTCACCCCTCCACTTT. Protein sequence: CSARKEWRDNSPLHF.

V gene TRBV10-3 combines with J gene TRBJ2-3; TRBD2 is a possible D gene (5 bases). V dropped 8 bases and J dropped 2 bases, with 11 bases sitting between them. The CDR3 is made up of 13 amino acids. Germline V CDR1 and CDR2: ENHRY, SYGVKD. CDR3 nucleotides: TGTGCCATCCGGACTGACCTCACAGATACGCAGTATTTT. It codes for CAIRTDLTDTQYF.

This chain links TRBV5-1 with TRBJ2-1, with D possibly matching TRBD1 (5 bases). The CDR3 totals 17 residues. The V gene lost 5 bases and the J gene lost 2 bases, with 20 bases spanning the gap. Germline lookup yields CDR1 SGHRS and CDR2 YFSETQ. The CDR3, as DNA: TGCGCCAGCAGGGTCCTTCCTCAGGGTAACACCTACAATGAGCAGTTCTTC. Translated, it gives CASRVLPQGNTYNEQFF.

CDR3 coding DNA: TGTGCCAGCAGCTTCCTCCCCGAGATTGGAAACAATGAGCAGTTCTTC. The encoded protein is CASSFLPEIGNNEQFF. The chain recombines TRBV7-3 with TRBJ2-1; no clear D. The CDR3 spans 16 residues. V was trimmed by 3 bases and J by 5 bases, leaving 17 bases between them. Germline lookup yields CDR1 SGHTA and CDR2 FQGTGA.

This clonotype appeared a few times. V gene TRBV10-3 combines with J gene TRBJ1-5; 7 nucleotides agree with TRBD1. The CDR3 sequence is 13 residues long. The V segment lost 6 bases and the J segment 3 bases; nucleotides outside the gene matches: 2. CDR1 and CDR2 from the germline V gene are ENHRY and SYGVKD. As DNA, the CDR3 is TGTGCCATCAGGGGGACAGACAATCAGCCCCAGCATTTT. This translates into CAIRGTDNQPQHF.

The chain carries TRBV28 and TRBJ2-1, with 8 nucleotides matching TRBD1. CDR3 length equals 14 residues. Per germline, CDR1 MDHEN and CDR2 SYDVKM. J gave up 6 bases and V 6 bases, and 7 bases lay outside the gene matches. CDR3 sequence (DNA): TGTGCCAGCAGGGACAGGGTAGTGTTCAATGAGCAGTTCTTC. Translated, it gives CASRDRVVFNEQFF.

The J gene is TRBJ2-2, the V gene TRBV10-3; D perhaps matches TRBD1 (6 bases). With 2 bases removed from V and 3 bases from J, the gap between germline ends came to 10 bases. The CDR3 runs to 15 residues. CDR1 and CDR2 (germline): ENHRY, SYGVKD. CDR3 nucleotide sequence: TGTGCCATCAGTGAGACAGGGAAGGACACCGGGGAGCTGTTTTTT. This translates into CAISETGKDTGELFF.